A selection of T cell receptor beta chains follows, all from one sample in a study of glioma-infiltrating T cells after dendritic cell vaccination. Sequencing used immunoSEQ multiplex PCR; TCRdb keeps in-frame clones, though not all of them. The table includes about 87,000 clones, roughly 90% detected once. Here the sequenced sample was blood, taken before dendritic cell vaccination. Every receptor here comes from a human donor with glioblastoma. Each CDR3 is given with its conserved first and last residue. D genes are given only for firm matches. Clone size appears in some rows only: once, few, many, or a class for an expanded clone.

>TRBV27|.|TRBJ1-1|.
CASSLWPGVNTEAFF
TGTGCCAGCAGTTTATGGCCGGGGGTGAACACTGAAGCTTTCTTT
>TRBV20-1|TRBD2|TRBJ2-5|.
CSASSGWSEYF
TGCAGTGCTAGTAGCGGGTGGTCTGAGTACTTC
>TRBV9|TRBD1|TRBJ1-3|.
CASSPGGGTGSFGGNTIYF
TGTGCCAGCAGCCCAGGGGGCGGGACAGGGAGTTTCGGTGGAAACACCATATATTTT
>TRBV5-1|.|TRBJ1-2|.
CASSTDTFLYGYTF
TGCGCCAGCAGCACCGACACGTTCCTCTATGGCTACACCTTC
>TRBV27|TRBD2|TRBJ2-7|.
CASRPRGGGGEQYF
TGTGCCAGCAGACCCCGGGGCGGGGGAGGAGAGCAGTACTTC
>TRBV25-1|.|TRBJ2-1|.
CASLILGVVHNEQFF
TGTGCCAGCCTGATTCTAGGGGTGGTACATAATGAGCAGTTCTTC
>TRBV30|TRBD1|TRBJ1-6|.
CAWSGGDSPSSPLHF
TGTGCCTGGAGTGGGGGGGACAGTCCAAGTTCACCCCTCCACTTT
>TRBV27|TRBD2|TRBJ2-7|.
CASSLIAGAKYEQYF
TGTGCCAGCAGTCTAATAGCGGGAGCGAAGTACGAGCAGTACTTC
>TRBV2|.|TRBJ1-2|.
CASSDGGNYGYTF
TGTGCCAGCAGTGACGGGGGTAACTATGGCTACACCTTC
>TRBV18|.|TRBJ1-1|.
CASSPEQGNFEAFF
TGTGCCAGCTCACCAGAACAGGGAAATTTTGAAGCTTTCTTT
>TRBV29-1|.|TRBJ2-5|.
CSVEIPGQLQETQYF
TGCAGCGTTGAAATTCCCGGACAGCTCCAAGAGACCCAGTACTTC
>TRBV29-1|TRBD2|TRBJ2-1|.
CSVEDRGGASEQFF
TGCAGCGTTGAAGATCGGGGAGGGGCAAGTGAGCAGTTCTTC
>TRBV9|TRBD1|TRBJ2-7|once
CASSLMPGQGADEQYF
TGTGCCAGCAGCCTTATGCCGGGACAGGGGGCAGATGAGCAGTACTTC
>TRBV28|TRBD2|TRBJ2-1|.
CASSFWLAGGLDEQFF
TGTGCCAGCAGTTTCTGGCTAGCGGGGGGGCTGGATGAGCAGTTCTTC
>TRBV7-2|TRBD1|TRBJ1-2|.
CASSLTGGPNYGYTF
TGTGCCAGCAGCCTAACAGGGGGTCCTAACTATGGCTACACCTTC
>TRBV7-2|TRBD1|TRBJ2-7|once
CASSSGDRVYEQYF
TGTGCCAGCAGCTCGGGGGACAGGGTCTACGAGCAGTACTTC
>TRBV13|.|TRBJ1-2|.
CASSQSGGGGYTF
TGTGCCAGCAGTCAAAGCGGGGGGGGCGGCTACACCTTC
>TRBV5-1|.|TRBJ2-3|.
CASSGKGQGRVRTDTQYF
TGCGCCAGCAGCGGAAAAGGACAAGGGCGCGTGCGCACAGATACGCAGTATTTT
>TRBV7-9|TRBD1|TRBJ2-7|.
CASSLGQGDIYEQYF
TGTGCCAGCAGCTTAGGACAGGGTGACATCTACGAGCAGTACTTC
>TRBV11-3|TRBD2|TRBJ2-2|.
CASSLSGVNTGELFF
TGTGCCAGCAGCTTAAGCGGGGTAAACACCGGGGAGCTGTTTTTT
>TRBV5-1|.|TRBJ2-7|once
CASSLQSPNYEQYF
TGCGCCAGCAGCTTACAGAGCCCAAACTACGAGCAGTACTTC
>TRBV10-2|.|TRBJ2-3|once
CASSEWLEASTDTQYF
TGCGCCAGCAGTGAGTGGCTAGAAGCTAGCACAGATACGCAGTATTTT
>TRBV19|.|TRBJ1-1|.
CASTPAGVSEAFF
TGTGCCAGTACCCCGGCCGGGGTCTCTGAAGCTTTCTTT
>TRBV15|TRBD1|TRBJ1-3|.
CATSSDRGLSGNTIYF
TGTGCCACCAGCAGCGACAGGGGCCTCTCTGGAAACACCATATATTTT
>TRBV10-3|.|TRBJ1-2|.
CAITPGEGVYGYTF
TGTGCCATCACTCCCGGGGAAGGAGTCTATGGCTACACCTTC
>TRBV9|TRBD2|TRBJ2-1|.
CASSLSGSMPNEQFF
TGTGCCAGCAGCCTTAGCGGGAGTATGCCCAATGAGCAGTTCTTC
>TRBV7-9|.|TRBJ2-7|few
CASSWDTVYEQYF
TGTGCCAGCAGTTGGGACACGGTCTACGAGCAGTACTTC
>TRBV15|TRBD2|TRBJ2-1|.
CATSGQRGIYNEQFF
TGTGCCACCAGCGGCCAGCGGGGGATATACAATGAGCAGTTCTTC
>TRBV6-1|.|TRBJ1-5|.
CASSEVPHRVGNQPQHF
TGTGCCAGCAGTGAAGTTCCCCACAGGGTGGGCAATCAGCCCCAGCATTTT
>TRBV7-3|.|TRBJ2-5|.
CASSLTGRQVWEETQYF
TGTGCCAGCAGCTTAACAGGAAGGCAGGTCTGGGAGGAGACCCAGTACTTC
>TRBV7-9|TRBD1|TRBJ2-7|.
CASSTTGGGEQYF
TGTGCCAGCAGCACGACAGGGGGCGGGGAGCAGTACTTC
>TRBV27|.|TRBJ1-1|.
CASSTRGRTEAFF
TGTGCCAGCAGCACCAGGGGACGCACTGAAGCTTTCTTT
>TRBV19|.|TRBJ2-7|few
CASSMTGLNEQYF
TGTGCCAGTAGTATGACCGGGTTAAACGAGCAGTACTTC
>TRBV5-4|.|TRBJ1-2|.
CASSLAGSSNYGYTF
TGTGCCAGCAGCTTGGCGGGGAGCTCGAACTATGGCTACACCTTC
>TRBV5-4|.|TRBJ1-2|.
CASSQSRQLVYGYTF
TGTGCCAGCAGCCAGTCCAGACAGCTTGTCTATGGCTACACCTTC
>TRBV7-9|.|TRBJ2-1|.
CASSLVTALYNEQFF
TGTGCCAGCAGCTTAGTTACAGCCCTTTACAATGAGCAGTTCTTC
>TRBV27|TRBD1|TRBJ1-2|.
CASSLSLADRGRGYTF
TGTGCCAGCAGTTTATCGCTAGCCGACAGGGGTAGAGGCTACACCTTC
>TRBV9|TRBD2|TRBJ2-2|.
CASSESSGGFGELFF
TGTGCCAGCAGCGAGTCTAGCGGGGGTTTCGGGGAGCTGTTTTTT
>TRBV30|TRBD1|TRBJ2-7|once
CAWSRPGQGYEQYF
TGTGCCTGGAGTCGCCCGGGACAGGGATACGAGCAGTACTTC
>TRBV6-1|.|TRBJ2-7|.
CASRHLATLYEQYF
TGTGCCAGCAGACATCTAGCGACCCTATACGAGCAGTACTTC
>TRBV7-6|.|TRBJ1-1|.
CASSLARGEMNTEAFF
TGTGCCAGCAGCTTAGCTCGGGGAGAGATGAACACTGAAGCTTTCTTT
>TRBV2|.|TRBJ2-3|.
CASSPQGQGSTDTQYF
TGTGCCAGCAGCCCTCAGGGGCAGGGGAGCACAGATACGCAGTATTTT
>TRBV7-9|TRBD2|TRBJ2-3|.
CASSTGLAVTDTQYF
TGTGCCAGCAGCACCGGACTAGCGGTCACAGATACGCAGTATTTT
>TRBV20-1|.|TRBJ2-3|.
CSAYGSDTQYF
TGCAGTGCTTACGGTTCAGATACGCAGTATTTT
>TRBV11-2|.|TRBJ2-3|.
CASSSGVGGVSTDTQYF
TGTGCCAGCAGCTCAGGGGTGGGCGGAGTAAGCACAGATACGCAGTATTTT
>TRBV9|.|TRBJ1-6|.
CASSVGLPSSPLHF
TGTGCCAGCAGCGTAGGGCTTCCCAGTTCACCCCTCCACTTT
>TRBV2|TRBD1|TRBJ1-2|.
CASSEADRGEWVDYGYTF
TGTGCCAGCAGTGAAGCCGACAGGGGGGAATGGGTTGACTATGGCTACACCTTC
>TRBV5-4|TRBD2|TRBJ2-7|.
CASSLAGGPREQYF
TGTGCCAGCAGCTTAGCGGGAGGGCCGAGGGAGCAGTACTTC
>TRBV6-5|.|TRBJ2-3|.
CASSYSRGRDTQYF
TGTGCCAGCAGTTACTCCAGGGGTCGAGATACGCAGTATTTT
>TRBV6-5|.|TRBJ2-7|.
CASQGNYEQYF
TGTGCCAGCCAGGGGAACTACGAGCAGTACTTC
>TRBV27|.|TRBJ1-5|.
CASSLVSGNQPQHF
TGTGCCAGCAGTTTAGTTTCGGGGAATCAGCCCCAGCATTTT
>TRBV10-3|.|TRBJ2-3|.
CAISTSLALGSTDTQYF
TGTGCCATCAGTACATCTCTAGCGCTAGGGAGCACAGATACGCAGTATTTT
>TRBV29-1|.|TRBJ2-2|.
CSADGNAGELFF
TGCAGCGCTGACGGGAATGCCGGGGAGCTGTTTTTT
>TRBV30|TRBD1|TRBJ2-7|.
CAWSGRDRGFHSSYEQYF
TGTGCCTGGAGTGGACGGGACAGGGGATTTCACAGCTCCTACGAGCAGTACTTC
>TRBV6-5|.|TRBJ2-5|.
CASSLREEETQYF
TGTGCCAGCAGCTTGCGAGAAGAGGAGACCCAGTACTTC
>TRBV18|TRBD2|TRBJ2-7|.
CASSPMASGTTYEQYF
TGTGCCAGCTCACCAATGGCTAGCGGGACCACCTACGAGCAGTACTTC
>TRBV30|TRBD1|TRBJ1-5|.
CAWAGGENQPQHF
TGTGCCTGGGCAGGGGGCGAGAATCAGCCCCAGCATTTT
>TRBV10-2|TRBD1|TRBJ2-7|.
CASTPGLVWGQGKEGTYEQYF
TGCGCCAGCACCCCCGGGCTTGTATGGGGACAGGGGAAAGAAGGGACCTACGAGCAGTACTTC